The clone carrying this T cell receptor beta chain showed up just a few times. Antigen specificity is unknown. Trimming at V came to 1 base and at J to 4 bases, leaving 8 bases not matched to a gene. Germline-derived CDR1 and CDR2 are DFQATT and SNEGSKA (reference sequence). CDR3 length: 15 amino acids. These data come from a study of post-analysis software for immune sequencing data. Study-level background: Multiple sclerosis in the patients followed relapsing-remitting, secondary progressive and progressive-relapsing courses. Study conclusions and caveats: The authors found that F measure strongly co-clustered same-batch samples. Among multiple sclerosis patients, normalized Chao1 diversity was significantly below that of controls. In patients, TRBV5-6, TRBV5-1 and TRBV20-1 belonged to five TRBV segments found more frequently than in controls.

The TCR beta cDNA libraries contained unique molecular identifiers. Input amounts of roughly 0.9 to 10 million T cells were used. These gave about 500,000 cDNA molecules, so each molecule approximated one T cell. TCRdb passed the PCR reads through MiXCR, listing each CDR3 protein once. The profile shows 820,000 or so distinct CDR3 sequences, about 57% of them singletons. This sequence was found in a girl between 10 and 17 years old with multiple sclerosis. The sequenced material came from blood. The V gene is TRBV20-1, the J gene TRBJ2-7, with 9 bases identical to TRBD1. The CDR3 DNA sequence: TGCAGTGCTAGAGGAGCGGGACAGGGCGAATACGAGCAGTACTTC. It is translated as CSARGAGQGEYEQYF.